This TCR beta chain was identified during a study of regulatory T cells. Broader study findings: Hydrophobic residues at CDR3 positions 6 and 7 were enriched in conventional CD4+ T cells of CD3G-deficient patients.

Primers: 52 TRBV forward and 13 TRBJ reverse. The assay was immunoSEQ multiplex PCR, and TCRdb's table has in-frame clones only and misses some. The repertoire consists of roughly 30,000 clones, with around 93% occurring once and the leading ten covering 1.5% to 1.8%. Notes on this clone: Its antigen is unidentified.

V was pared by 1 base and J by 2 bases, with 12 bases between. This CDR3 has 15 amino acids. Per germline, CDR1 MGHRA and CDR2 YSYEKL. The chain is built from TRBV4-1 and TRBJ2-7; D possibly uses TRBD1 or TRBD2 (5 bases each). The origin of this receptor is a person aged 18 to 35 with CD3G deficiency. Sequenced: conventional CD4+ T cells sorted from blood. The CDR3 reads CASSQAGTAAYEQYF. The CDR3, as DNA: TGCGCCAGCAGCCAAGCCGGGACCGCGGCCTACGAGCAGTACTTC.